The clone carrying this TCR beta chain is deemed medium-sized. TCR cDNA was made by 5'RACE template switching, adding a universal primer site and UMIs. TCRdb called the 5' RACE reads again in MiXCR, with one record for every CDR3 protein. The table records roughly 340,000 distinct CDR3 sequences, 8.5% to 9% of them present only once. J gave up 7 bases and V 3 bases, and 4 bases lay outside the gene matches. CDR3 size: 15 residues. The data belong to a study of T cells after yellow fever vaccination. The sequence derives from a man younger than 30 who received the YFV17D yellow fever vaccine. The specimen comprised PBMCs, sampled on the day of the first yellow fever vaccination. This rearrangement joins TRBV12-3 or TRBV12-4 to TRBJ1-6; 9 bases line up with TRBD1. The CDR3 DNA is TGTGCCAGCAGTTTTTTGGGACAGGGAAATTCACCCCTCCACTTT. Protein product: CASSFLGQGNSPLHF.